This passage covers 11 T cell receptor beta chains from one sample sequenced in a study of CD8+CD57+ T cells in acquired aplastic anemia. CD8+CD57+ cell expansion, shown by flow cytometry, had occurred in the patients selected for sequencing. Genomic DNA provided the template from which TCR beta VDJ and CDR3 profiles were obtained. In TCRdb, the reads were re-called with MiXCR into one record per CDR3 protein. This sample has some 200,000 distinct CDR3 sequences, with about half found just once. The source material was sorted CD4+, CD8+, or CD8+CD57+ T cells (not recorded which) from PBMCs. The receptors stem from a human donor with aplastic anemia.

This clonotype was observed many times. This CDR3 reads CASSRATGRTDASSTF. DNA of the CDR3: TGCGCCAGCAGCCGGGCCACGGGCAGAACCGACGCTAGTAGCACCTTC. The chain couples TRBV5-1 to TRBJ1-2; D gene unclear. Germline assignment: CDR1 SGHRS and CDR2 YFSETQ. The CDR3 is made up of 16 amino acids. Trimming shortened V by 4 bases and J by 13 bases, and 29 bases separated the two germline ends.

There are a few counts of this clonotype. Here the CDR3 reads CASSVVLGQGSAYEQYF. CDR3 DNA: TGTGCCAGCAGCGTAGTTTTGGGACAGGGGTCCGCCTACGAGCAGTACTTC. The V gene is TRBV9, the J gene TRBJ2-7; 10 bases align to TRBD1. Germline lookup yields CDR1 SGDLS and CDR2 YYNGEE. With V trimmed by 0 bases and J by 2 bases, 8 bases remained unmatched. The CDR3 runs to 17 residues.

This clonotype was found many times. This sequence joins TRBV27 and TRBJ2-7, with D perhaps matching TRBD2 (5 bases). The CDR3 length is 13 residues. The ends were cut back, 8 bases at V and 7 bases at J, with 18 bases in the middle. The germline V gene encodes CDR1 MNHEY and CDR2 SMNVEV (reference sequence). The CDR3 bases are TGTGCCAGCGCACGGGGTAACGTGGGTGAGCAGTACTTC. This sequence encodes CASARGNVGEQYF.

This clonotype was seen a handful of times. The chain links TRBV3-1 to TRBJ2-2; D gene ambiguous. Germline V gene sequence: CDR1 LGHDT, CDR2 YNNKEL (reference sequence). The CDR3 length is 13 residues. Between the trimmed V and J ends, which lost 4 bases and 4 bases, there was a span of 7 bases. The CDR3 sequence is CASSLVTTGELFF. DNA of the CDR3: TGTGCCAGCAGCCTTGTTACCACCGGGGAGCTGTTTTTT.

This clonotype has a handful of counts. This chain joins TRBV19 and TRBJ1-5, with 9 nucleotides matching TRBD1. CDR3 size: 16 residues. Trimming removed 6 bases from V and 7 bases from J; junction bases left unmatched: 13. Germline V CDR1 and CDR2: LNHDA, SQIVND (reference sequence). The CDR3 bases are TGTGCCAGTAGGTTCGTCGAGGGACAGGGTTGGCAGCCCCAGCATTTT. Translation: CASRFVEGQGWQPQHF.

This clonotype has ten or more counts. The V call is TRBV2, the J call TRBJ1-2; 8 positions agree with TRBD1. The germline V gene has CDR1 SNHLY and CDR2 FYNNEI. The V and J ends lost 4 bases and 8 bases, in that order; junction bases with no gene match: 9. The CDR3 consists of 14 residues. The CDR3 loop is CASSGETGVSGYTF. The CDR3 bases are TGTGCCAGCAGTGGAGAGACAGGGGTAAGCGGCTACACCTTC.

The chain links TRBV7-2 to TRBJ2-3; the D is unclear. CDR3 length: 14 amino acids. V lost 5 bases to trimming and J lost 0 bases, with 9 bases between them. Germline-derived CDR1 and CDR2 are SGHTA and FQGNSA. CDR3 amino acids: CASSPARSTDTQYF. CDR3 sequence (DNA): TGTGCCAGCAGCCCCGCCCGGAGCACAGATACGCAGTATTTT.

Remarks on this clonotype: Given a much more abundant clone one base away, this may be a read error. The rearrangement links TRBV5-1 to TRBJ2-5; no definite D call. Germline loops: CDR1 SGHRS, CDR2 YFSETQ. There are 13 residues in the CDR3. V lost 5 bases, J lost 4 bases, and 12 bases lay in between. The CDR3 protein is CASSQAATETQYF. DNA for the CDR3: TGCGCCAGCAGTCAGGCGGCCACAGAGACCCAGTACTTC. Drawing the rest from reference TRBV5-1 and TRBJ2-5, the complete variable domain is KAGVTQTPRYLIKTRGQQVTLSCSPISGHRSVSWYQQTPGQGLQFLFEYFSETQRNKGNFPGRFSGRQFSNSRSEMNVSTLELGDSALYLCASSQAATETQYFGPGTRLLVL.

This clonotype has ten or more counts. Here the CDR3 reads CASSRMTSAYEQYF. The CDR3 coding sequence is TGCGCCAGCAGCCGAATGACTAGCGCCTACGAGCAGTACTTC. V is TRBV5-1 and J is TRBJ2-7, with 8 bases lining up with TRBD2. Germline CDR1 reads SGHRS; CDR2 reads YFSETQ. This CDR3 has 14 residues. The trim removed 4 bases at V and 2 bases at J, leaving 5 bases unmatched.

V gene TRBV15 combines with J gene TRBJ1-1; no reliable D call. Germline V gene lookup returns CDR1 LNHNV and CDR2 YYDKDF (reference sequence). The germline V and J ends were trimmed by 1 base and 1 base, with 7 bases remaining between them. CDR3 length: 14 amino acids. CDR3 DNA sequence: TGTGCCACCAGCAGAGGAAGTCAGAACACTGAAGCTTTCTTT. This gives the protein CATSRGSQNTEAFF.

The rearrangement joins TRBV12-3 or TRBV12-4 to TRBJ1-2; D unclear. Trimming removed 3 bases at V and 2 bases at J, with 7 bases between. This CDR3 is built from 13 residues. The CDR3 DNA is TGTGCCAGCAGTTTTCAGAGAAACTATGGCTACACCTTC. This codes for CASSFQRNYGYTF.